This TCR beta chain was captured by sequencing in a study of technical replicates of blood from a handful of donors. Only in-frame clones appear in the TCRdb table, and some are missing; sequencing was by immunoSEQ multiplex PCR. This table has 85,000 to 100,000 clones, 95% appearing once. This clone was counted once. The sequence came from a human donor in good health. Sequencing input: T cells isolated from PBMCs.

Written as DNA, the CDR3 is TGTGCCAGCGCCCCATTGGGACAGGGGGCGTACGAGCAGTACTTC. Amino acid sequence: CASAPLGQGAYEQYF. The chain uses TRBV6-1 and TRBJ2-7; 12 bases are shared with TRBD1. Germline CDR1 MNHNS, CDR2 SASEGT. J gave up 4 bases and V 8 bases, and 9 bases lay outside the gene matches. This CDR3 region has 15 residues.